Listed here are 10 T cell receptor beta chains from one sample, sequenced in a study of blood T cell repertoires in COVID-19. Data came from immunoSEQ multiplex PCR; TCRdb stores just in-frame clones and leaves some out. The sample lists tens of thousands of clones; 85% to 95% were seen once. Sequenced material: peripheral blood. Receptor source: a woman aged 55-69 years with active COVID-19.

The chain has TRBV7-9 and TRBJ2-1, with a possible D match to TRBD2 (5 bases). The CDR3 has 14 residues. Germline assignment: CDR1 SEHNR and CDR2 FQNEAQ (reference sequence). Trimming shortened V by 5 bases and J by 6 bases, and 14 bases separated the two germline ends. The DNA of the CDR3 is TGTGCCAGCAGCCCCCCCCCGGGAACCAATGAGCAGTTCTTC. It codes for CASSPPPGTNEQFF. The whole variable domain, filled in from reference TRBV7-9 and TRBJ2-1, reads DTGVSQNPRHKITKRGQNVTFRCDPISEHNRLYWYRQTLGQGPEFLTYFQNEAQLEKSRLLSDRFSAERPKGSFSTLEIQRTEQGDSAMYLCASSPPPGTNEQFFGPGTRLTVL.

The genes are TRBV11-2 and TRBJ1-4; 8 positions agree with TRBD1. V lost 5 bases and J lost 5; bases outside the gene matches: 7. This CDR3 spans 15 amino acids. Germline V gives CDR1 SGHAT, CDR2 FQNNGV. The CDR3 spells CASSPGTGPNEKLFF. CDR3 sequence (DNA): TGTGCCAGCAGCCCGGGGACAGGACCGAATGAAAAACTGTTTTTT.

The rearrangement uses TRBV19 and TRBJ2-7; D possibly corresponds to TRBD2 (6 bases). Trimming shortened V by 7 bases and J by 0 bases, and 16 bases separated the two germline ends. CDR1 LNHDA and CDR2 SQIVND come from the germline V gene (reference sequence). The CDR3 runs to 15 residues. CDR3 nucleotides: TGTGCCAGTAATATGACGGGAGTCCTCTCCTACGAGCAGTACTTC. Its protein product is CASNMTGVLSYEQYF.

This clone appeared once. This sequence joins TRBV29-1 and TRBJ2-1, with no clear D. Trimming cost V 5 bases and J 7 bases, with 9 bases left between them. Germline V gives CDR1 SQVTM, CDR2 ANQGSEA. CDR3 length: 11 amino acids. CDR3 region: CSVLPSNEQFF. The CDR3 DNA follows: TGCAGCGTTCTCCCCTCGAATGAGCAGTTCTTC.

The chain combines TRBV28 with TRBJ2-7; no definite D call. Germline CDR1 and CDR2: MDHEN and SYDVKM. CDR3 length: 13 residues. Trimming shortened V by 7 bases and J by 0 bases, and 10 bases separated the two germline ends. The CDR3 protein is CASNTASSYEQYF. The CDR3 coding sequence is TGTGCCAGCAATACCGCGAGCTCCTACGAGCAGTACTTC.

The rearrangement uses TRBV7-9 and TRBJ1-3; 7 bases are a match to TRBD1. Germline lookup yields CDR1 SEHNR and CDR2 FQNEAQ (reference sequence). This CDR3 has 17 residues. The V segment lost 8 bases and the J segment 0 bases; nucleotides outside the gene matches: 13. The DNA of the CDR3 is TGTGCCAGCCAAAAACAGGGGCTTTCGAGCTCTGGAAACACCATATATTTT. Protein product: CASQKQGLSSSGNTIYF.

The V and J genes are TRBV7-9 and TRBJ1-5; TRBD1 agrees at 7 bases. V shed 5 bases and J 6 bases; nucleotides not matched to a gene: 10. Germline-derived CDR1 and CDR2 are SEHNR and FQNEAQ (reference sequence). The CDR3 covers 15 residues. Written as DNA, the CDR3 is TGTGCCAGCAGCCGATCGACAGGGTTAAGTCAGCCCCAGCATTTT. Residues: CASSRSTGLSQPQHF.

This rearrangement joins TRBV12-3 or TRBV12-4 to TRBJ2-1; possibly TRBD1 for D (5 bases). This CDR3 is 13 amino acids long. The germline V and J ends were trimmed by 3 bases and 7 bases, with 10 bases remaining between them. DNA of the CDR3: TGTGCCAGCAGTTTCGCAGGGAATAATGAGCAGTTCTTC. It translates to CASSFAGNNEQFF.

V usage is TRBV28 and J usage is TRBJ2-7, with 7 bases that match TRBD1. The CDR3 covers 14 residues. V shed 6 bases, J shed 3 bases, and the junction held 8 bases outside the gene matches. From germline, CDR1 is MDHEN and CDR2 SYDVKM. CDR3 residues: CASREPGQNYEQYF. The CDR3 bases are TGTGCCAGCAGAGAACCGGGACAGAACTACGAGCAGTACTTC.

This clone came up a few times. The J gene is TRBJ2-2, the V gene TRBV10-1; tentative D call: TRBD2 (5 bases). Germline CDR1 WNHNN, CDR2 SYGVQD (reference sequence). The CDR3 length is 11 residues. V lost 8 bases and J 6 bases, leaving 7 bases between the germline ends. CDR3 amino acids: CASYGAGELFF. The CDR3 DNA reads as TGCGCCAGCTACGGGGCCGGGGAGCTGTTTTTT.